This T cell receptor (beta chain) was identified in a study of shared clonotypes between healthy human individuals. Study overall: Each donor's CD8 memory used one plate, CD8 naive two, each CD4 subset three.

The J segment lost 3 bases and the V segment lost 2 bases, leaving 2 bases of the junction unmatched. Germline CDR1 MNHEY, CDR2 SMNVEV (reference sequence). The CDR3 sequence is 15 residues long. Genomic DNA from each subset was divided evenly over several immunoSEQ plates. Method: immunoSEQ multiplex PCR; TCRdb's copy keeps in-frame clones and lacks some. The repertoire consists of about 2 million clones, with over 85% occurring once and the leading ten covering 1.1%. Terminally differentiated effector memory CD45RA+ cells were excluded by CCR7 positive selection of CD45RO-negative cells. Sequencing was carried out using naive CD8+ T cells sorted from blood. The genes are TRBV27 and TRBJ2-1, with 9 bases that match TRBD2. This clonotype was obtained from a man aged 18 to 30 in good health. CDR3 coding DNA: TGTGCCAGCAGTTTACGGACTAGCGTCTACAATGAGCAGTTCTTC. It yields the protein CASSLRTSVYNEQFF.